This paragraph covers one TCR beta chain sequence. These data are taken from a study of blood T cells in healthy people across ages. The use of a sample-barcoded 5' primer and a J-beta primer mix characterized a second PCR of about 6 to 11 cycles. Researchers report that a template-switch adaptor with 12 random nucleotides tagged each cDNA molecule. TCRdb ran MiXCR on the 5' RACE reads and lists one entry per CDR3 protein. Of 1.5 million to 2 million distinct CDR3 sequences listed, approximately 50% are singletons. Sample donors were healthy Caucasian individuals that came from Russia, aged roughly 6 to 100. The source material was blood. The sequence derives from a woman between 40 and 55 years old in good health.

The DNA for the CDR3 is TGTGCCAGCAGGGCCGGGACAGCGATCACCTACGAGCAGTACTTC. It codes for CASRAGTAITYEQYF. The V gene is TRBV6-2 or TRBV6-3, the J gene TRBJ2-7; 7 bases line up with TRBD1. After removal of 6 bases from V and 2 bases from J, the junction contained 10 bases not matched to a gene. The CDR3 has 15 residues. In germline, CDR1 is MNHEY, CDR2 SVGEGT.